This T cell receptor beta chain was recovered during a study of blood T cell repertoires in COVID-19. Profiled with immunoSEQ multiplex PCR; TCRdb holds only in-frame clones, not every one. The sample carries tens of thousands of clones, approximately 84% recorded once. This CDR3 comprises 18 residues. Germline lookup yields CDR1 MRHNA and CDR2 SNTAGT. After removal of 0 bases from V and 0 bases from J, the junction contained 5 bases not matched to a gene. The source material was peripheral blood. This chain connects TRBV6-4 to TRBJ1-4; 9 nucleotides line up with TRBD1. This clonotype was sampled from an elderly man with COVID-19, enrolled during active disease. The DNA for the CDR3 is TGTGCCAGCAGTGACTCGTGTGGACAGGGGTCAACTAATGAAAAACTGTTTTTT. Encoded protein: CASSDSCGQGSTNEKLFF.